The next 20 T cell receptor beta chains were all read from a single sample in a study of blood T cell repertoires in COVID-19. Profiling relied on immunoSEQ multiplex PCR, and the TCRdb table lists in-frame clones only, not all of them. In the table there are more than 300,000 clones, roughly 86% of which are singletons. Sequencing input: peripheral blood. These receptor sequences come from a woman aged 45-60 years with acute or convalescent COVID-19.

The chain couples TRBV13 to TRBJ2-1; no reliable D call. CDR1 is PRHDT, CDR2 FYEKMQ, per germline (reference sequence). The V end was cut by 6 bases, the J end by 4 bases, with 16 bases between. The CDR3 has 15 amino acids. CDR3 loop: CASRRLVRGYNEQFF. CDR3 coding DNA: TGTGCCAGCAGGCGGCTGGTCCGCGGTTACAATGAGCAGTTCTTC.

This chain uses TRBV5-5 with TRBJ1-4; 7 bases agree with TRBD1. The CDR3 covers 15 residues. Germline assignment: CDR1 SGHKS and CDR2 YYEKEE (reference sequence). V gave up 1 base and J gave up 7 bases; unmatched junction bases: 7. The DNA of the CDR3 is TGTGCCAGCAGCTTGAGAGGGGGCGTGGGTGAAAAACTGTTTTTT. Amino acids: CASSLRGGVGEKLFF.

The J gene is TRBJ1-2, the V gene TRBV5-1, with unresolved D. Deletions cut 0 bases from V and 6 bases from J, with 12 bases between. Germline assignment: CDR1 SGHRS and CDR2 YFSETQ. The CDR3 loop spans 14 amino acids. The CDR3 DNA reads TGCGCCAGCAGCTTGGAAGCGGGATACGATGGCTACACCTTC. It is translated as CASSLEAGYDGYTF.

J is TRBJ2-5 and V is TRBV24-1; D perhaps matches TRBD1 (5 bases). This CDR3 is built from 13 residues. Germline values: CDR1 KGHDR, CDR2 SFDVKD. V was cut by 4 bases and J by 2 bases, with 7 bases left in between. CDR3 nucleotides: TGTGCCACCAGTGAGACAGTTCAAGAGACCCAGTACTTC. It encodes CATSETVQETQYF.

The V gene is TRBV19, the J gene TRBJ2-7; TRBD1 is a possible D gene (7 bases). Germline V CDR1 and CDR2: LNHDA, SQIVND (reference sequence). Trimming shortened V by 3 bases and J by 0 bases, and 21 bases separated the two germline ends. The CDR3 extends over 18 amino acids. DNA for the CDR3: TGTGCCAGTAGTATTTATCAAGGAGGGACAGATCTCTCCTACGAGCAGTACTTC. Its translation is CASSIYQGGTDLSYEQYF.

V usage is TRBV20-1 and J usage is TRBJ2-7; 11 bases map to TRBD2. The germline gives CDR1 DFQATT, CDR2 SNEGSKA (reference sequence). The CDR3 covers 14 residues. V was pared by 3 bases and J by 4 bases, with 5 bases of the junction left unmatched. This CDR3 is CSASRWTSGYEQYF. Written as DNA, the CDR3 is TGCAGTGCTAGTCGCTGGACTAGCGGGTACGAGCAGTACTTC.

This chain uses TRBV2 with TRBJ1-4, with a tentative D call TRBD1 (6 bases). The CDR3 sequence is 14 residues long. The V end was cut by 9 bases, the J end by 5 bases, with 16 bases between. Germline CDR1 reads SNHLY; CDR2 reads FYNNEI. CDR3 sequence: CASLSGRGNEKLFF. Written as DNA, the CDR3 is TGTGCCAGTTTATCCGGCAGGGGAAATGAAAAACTGTTTTTT.

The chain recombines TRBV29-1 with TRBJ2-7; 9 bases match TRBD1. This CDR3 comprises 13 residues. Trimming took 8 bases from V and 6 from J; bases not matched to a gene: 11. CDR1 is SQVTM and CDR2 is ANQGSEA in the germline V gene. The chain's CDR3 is CSYRRDRVGEQYF. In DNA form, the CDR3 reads TGCAGCTATCGCCGGGACAGGGTTGGCGAGCAGTACTTC.

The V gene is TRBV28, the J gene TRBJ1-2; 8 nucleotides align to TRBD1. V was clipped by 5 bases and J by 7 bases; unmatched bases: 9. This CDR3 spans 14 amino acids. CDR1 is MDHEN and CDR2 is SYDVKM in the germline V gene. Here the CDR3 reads CASSRTGRGGGYTF. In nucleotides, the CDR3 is TGTGCCAGCAGTAGGACAGGGAGGGGAGGTGGCTACACCTTC.

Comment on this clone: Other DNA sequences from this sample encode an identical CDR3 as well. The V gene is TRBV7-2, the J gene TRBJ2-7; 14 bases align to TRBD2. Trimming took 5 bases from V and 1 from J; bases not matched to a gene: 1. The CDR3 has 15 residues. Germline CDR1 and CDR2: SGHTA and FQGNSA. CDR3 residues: CASSRTSGGSYEQYF. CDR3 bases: TGTGCCAGCAGCAGGACTAGCGGGGGGTCCTACGAGCAGTACTTC. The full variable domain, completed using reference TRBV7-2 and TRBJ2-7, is GAGVSQSPSNKVTEKGKDVELRCDPISGHTALYWYRQSLGQGLEFLIYFQGNSAPDKSGLPSDRFSAERTGGSVSTLTIQRTQQEDSAVYLCASSRTSGGSYEQYFGPGTRLTVT.

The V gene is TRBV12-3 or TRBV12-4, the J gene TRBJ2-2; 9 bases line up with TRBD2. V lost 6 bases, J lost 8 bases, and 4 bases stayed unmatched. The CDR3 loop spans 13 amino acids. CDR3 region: CASSQLAGGELFF. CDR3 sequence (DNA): TGTGCCAGCAGCCAACTAGCGGGTGGGGAGCTGTTTTTT.

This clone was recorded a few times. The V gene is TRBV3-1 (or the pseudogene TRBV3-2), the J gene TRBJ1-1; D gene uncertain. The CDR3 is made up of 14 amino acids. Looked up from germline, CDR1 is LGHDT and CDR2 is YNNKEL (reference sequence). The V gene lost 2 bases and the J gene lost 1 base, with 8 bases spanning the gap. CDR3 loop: CASSQYLSNTEAFF. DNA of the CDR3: TGTGCCAGCAGCCAATATTTATCGAACACTGAAGCTTTCTTT.

This CDR3 is CASSLFYREGGQYF. As DNA, the CDR3 is TGTGCCAGCAGTTTATTCTACAGGGAAGGCGGGCAGTACTTC. The genes are TRBV28 and TRBJ2-7; a weak D match, TRBD1 (6 bases). CDR1 is MDHEN, CDR2 SYDVKM, per germline. The CDR3 covers 14 residues. With 1 base removed from V and 9 bases from J, the gap between germline ends came to 16 bases.

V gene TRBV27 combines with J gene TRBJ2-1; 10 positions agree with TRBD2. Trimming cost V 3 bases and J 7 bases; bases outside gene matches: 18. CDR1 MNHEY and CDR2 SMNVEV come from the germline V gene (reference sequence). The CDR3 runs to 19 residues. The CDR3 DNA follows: TGTGCCAGCAGTTTGTATCCCGGGACTAGCGCCCCCCCGGCTAATGAGCAGTTCTTC. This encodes CASSLYPGTSAPPANEQFF.

CDR3 nucleotides: TGTGCCAGCAGCAAATATTTCGAGGACGGGATCACAGATACGCAGTATTTT. This translates into CASSKYFEDGITDTQYF. This chain links TRBV21-1 with TRBJ2-3; the tabulated D call, TRBD2, remains unverified against the DNA. TRBV21-1 is described as a pseudogene. The CDR3 is made up of 17 amino acids.

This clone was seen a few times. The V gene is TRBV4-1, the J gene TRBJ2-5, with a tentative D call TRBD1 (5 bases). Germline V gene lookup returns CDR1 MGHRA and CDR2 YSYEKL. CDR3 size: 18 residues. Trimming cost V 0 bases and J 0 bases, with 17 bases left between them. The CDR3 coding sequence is TGCGCCAGCAGCCAAGATCTTCGGGCAGGGCGATACCAAGAGACCCAGTACTTC. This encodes CASSQDLRAGRYQETQYF.

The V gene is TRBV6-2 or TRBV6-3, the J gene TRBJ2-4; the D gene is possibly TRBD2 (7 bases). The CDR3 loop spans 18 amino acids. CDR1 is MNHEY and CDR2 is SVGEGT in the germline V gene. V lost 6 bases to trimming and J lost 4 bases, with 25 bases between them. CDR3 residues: CASSTPQGRGSAKNIQYF. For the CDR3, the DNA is TGTGCCAGCAGCACCCCCCAGGGGCGCGGGAGCGCAAAAAACATTCAGTACTTC.

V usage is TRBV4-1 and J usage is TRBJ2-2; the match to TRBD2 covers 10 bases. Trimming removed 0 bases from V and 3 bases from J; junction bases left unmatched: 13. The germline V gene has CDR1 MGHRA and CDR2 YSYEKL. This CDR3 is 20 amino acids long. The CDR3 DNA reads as TGCGCCAGCAGCCAAGATCAGGGGCTAGCGGGAGTTTTGGACACCGGGGAGCTGTTTTTT. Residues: CASSQDQGLAGVLDTGELFF.

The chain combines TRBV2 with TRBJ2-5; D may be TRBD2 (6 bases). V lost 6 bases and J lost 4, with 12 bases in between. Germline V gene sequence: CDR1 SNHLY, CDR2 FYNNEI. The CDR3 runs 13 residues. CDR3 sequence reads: CASRDGRGETQYF. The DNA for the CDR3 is TGTGCCAGCAGGGACGGGCGGGGAGAGACCCAGTACTTC.

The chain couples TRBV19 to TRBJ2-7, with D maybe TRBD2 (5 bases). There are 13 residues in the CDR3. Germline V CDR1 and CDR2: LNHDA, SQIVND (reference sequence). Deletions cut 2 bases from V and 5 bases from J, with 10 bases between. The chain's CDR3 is CASSILAGNEQYF. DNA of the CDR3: TGTGCCAGTAGTATATTGGCCGGGAACGAGCAGTACTTC.